A few counts support the clone carrying this TCR beta chain. Antigen: not known. The material for each subset, its genomic DNA, was split evenly across several immunoSEQ plates. Sequencing was performed with immunoSEQ multiplex PCR; in TCRdb, only in-frame clones are kept and a portion is missing. The sample lists 950,000 to 1,200,000 clones, 60% to 85% seen once, with 0.89% in the top ten. The data derive from a study of shared clonotypes between healthy human individuals. Study overall: The plates for each donor numbered three CD4 naive, three CD4 memory, two CD8 naive and one CD8 memory. Study-level points and caveats: Only blood underwent sampling, and tissue repertoires likely differ. Several donors shared approximately 5% of their naive CD4 clonotypes.

The CDR3 covers 14 residues. The genes are TRBV21-1 and TRBJ2-7; TRBD2 reflects the table's D call only, with no check against the DNA. TRBV21-1 is shown as a pseudogene. Sequencing was performed on memory CD4+ T cells from PBMCs. Subset specified: CD45RA-negative fraction. This receptor was taken from a man younger than 35 in good health. Some clones in this sample may be carry-over from other donors' samples. CDR3 sequence: CASSKGLAEYEQYF. CDR3 nucleotides: TGTGCCAGCAGCAAAGGACTAGCGGAGTACGAGCAGTACTTC.